This T cell receptor beta chain was identified in a study of early T cells in non-severe SARS-CoV-2 infection. Each single cDNA molecule received a unique molecular identifier. One entry per CDR3 protein, called by TCRdb with MiXCR from the 5' RACE reads. The table has under 90,000 distinct CDR3 sequences, approximately 14% seen once. This clonotype was counted between two and nine times. V lost 4 bases, J lost 9 bases, and 17 bases lay in between. Germline V gene lookup returns CDR1 LGHDT and CDR2 YNNKEL (reference sequence). This CDR3 contains 14 residues. The sequenced sample consisted of whole blood. The sequence came from an adult who was a healthcare worker with PCR-confirmed SARS-CoV-2 infection or an uninfected control (not recorded which). V usage is TRBV3-1 and J usage is TRBJ2-3; possibly TRBD2 for D (6 bases). CDR3: CASSLGLQEETQYF. The CDR3 nucleotides are TGTGCCAGCAGCCTGGGACTCCAGGAGGAGACGCAGTATTTT.